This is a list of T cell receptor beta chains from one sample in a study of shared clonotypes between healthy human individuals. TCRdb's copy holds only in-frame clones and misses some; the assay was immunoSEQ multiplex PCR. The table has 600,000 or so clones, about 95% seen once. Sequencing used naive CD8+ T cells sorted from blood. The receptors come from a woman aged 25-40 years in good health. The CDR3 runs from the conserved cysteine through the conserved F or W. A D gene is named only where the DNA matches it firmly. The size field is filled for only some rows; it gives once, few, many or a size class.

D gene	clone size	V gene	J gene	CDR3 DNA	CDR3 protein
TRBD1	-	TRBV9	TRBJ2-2	TGTGCCAGCAGCGTAGAGGCGTGGGACAGGGGGTACACCGGGGAGCTGTTTTTT	CASSVEAWDRGYTGELFF
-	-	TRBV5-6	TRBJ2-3	TGTGCCAGCAGCTTTGGCAGGGCGAAAGATACGCAGTATTTT	CASSFGRAKDTQYF
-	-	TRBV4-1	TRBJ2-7	TGCGCCAGCAGCCAAGAGTGGGGGATCTATTACGAGCAGTACTTC	CASSQEWGIYYEQYF
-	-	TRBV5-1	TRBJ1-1	TGCGCCAGCAGCTTATGGGCAGCCAACACTGAAGCTTTCTTT	CASSLWAANTEAFF
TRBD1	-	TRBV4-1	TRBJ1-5	TGCGCCAGCAGCCAAGATGGGACAGCAAATCAGCCCCAGCATTTT	CASSQDGTANQPQHF
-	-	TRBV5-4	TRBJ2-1	TGTGCCAGCAGTTCCAGGGTGAATGAGCAGTTCTTC	CASSSRVNEQFF
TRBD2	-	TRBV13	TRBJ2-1	TGTGCCAGCAGCCCAAGGACTAGCGGGAGAGAGCAGTTCTTC	CASSPRTSGREQFF
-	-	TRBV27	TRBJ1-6	TGTGCCAGCAGTTTAAGGGCAGGGTCCTATAATTCACCCCTCCACTTT	CASSLRAGSYNSPLHF
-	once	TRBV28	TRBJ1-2	TGTGCCAGCAGTTTAAGGGTATGGCAGGCGAACTATGGCTACACCTTC	CASSLRVWQANYGYTF
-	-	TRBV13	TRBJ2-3	TGTGCCAGCAGCTTTACAGAATTCCCAGATACGCAGTATTTT	CASSFTEFPDTQYF
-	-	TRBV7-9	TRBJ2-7	TGTGCCAGCAGCAACTGGGATTACGAGCAGTACTTC	CASSNWDYEQYF
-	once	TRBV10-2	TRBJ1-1	TGCGCCAGCAGTGAGCCCCACAGGACCCGGAACACTGAAGCTTTCTTT	CASSEPHRTRNTEAFF
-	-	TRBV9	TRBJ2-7	TGTGCCAGCAGCACTCAGCCCCACGAGCAGTACTTC	CASSTQPHEQYF
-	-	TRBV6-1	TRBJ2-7	TGTGCCAGCAGTGAAGAGACAGGCTTGCCCTACGAGCAGTACTTC	CASSEETGLPYEQYF
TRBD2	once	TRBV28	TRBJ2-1	TGTGCCAGCAGTATGGGACTAGCGGGAGGTACTGAGCAGTTCTTC	CASSMGLAGGTEQFF
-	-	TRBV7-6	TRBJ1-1	TGTGCCAGCAGCTTAGCAGGGTTGACTGAAGCTTTCTTT	CASSLAGLTEAFF
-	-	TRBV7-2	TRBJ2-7	TGTGCCAGCAGCTTAGTTGCAGACTACGAGCAGTACTTC	CASSLVADYEQYF
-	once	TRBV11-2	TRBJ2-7	TGTGCCAGCAGCTCCTTAGCGAGAGCCCCTCTCGACGAGCAGTACTTC	CASSSLARAPLDEQYF
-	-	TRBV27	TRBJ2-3	TGTGCCAGCAGTTCAGGGTTAGGTTCGACAGATACGCAGTATTTT	CASSSGLGSTDTQYF
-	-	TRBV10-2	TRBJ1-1	TGCGCCAGCAGTGAGTTGGGGGGGAGGGGCACTGAAGCTTTCTTT	CASSELGGRGTEAFF
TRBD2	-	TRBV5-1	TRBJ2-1	TGCGCCAGCAGCTTCGCGGGAGGGTTCGGCTCCTACAATGAGCAGTTCTTC	CASSFAGGFGSYNEQFF
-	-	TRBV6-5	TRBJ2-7	TGTGCCAGCAGTGAGGGGGACGAGCAGTACTTC	CASSEGDEQYF
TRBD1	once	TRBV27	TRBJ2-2	TGTGCCAGCAGCCCTACCGTTAGGACAGGGTCGCACACCGGGGAGCTGTTTTTT	CASSPTVRTGSHTGELFF
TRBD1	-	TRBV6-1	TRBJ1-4	TGTGCCAGCAGTGATTTCGGACAGGGGGTATTCGGTGAAAAACTGTTTTTT	CASSDFGQGVFGEKLFF
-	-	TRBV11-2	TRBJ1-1	TGTGCCAGCAGCCCCATAGGGGCAGGGCCGTTGAACACTGAAGCTTTCTTT	CASSPIGAGPLNTEAFF
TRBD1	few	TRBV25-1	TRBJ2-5	TGTGCCAGCAGTGAATTGGACAGGACCGGTTTGCAGACCCAGTACTTC	CASSELDRTGLQTQYF
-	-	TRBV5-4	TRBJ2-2	TGTGCCAGCAGCTTTACAGGGTCCGGGGAGCTGTTTTTT	CASSFTGSGELFF
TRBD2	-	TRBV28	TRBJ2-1	TGTGCCAGCAGTTTATTACTAGCGGGAGTGTCTGAGCAGTTCTTC	CASSLLLAGVSEQFF
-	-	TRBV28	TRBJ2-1	TGTGCCAGCAGTTTTTACGGGACAACTTACAATGAGCAGTTCTTC	CASSFYGTTYNEQFF
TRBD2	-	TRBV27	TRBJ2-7	TGTGCCAGCAGTTACGGACTAGGCCAATACGAGCAGTACTTC	CASSYGLGQYEQYF
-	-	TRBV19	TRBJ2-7	TGTGCCAGTAGTATGGGGGCAGGGACGAACGAGCAGTACTTC	CASSMGAGTNEQYF
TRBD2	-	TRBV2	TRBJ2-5	TGTGCCAGCAAGTTAAGGACTAGCGTCGGGTCCCAAGAGACCCAGTACTTC	CASKLRTSVGSQETQYF
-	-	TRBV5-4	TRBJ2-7	TGTGCCAGCAGCGGGGATGGGGGGCCCTACGAGCAGTACTTC	CASSGDGGPYEQYF
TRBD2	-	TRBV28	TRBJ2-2	TGTGCCAGCAGTTTCTTACTAGCGAATCGGGAGCTGTTTTTT	CASSFLLANRELFF
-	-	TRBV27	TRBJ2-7	TGTGCCAGCAGTCACGGACAGCCTGACTACGAGCAGTACTTC	CASSHGQPDYEQYF
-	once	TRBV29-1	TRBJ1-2	TGCAGCGTTGAAGATCTTCGGAGACAGGCATCCTACTATGGCTACACCTTC	CSVEDLRRQASYYGYTF
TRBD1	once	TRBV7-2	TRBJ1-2	TGTGCCAGCAGCTTCGACAGGGGTAGCTATGGCTACACCTTC	CASSFDRGSYGYTF
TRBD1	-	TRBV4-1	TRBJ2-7	TGTGCCAGCAGCCAGGAAGGGACAGGGTACTACGAGCAGTACTTC	CASSQEGTGYYEQYF
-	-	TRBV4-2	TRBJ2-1	TGTGCCAGCAGCCTCCAGTCGGGGAGCTCCTACAATGAGCAGTTCTTC	CASSLQSGSSYNEQFF
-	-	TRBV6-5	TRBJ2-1	TGTGCCAGCTGGAGCAGCGTCCGGGGGGAGCAGTTCTTC	CASWSSVRGEQFF
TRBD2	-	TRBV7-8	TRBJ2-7	TGTGCCAGCAGCTTGGCCGGGACTAGCATCAGCCACGAGCAGTACTTC	CASSLAGTSISHEQYF
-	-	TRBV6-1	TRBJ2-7	TGTGCCAGCAGTGACCCCACAGGGTCCCACTCCTACGAGCAGTACTTC	CASSDPTGSHSYEQYF
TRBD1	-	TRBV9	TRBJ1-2	TGTGCCAGCAGCGTAGCTCTCGGCAGGGGGGAGTTTTCTAACTATGGCTACACCTTC	CASSVALGRGEFSNYGYTF
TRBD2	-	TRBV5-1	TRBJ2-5	TGCGCCAGCAAACCGGGACTAGCGGTTCAAGAGACCCAGTACTTC	CASKPGLAVQETQYF
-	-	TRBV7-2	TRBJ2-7	TGTGCCAGCAGCCTCCGTCCGCATCCGGCCGCCTACGAGCAGTACTTC	CASSLRPHPAAYEQYF
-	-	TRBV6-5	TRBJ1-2	TGTGCCAGCAGCCAAGGGGGGTGGGGTGGCTACACCTTC	CASSQGGWGGYTF
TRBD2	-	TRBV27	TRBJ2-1	TGTGCCAGCAGTTTAGGGGCCCCCGTCCGGGGAGGGAATGAGCAGTTCTTC	CASSLGAPVRGGNEQFF
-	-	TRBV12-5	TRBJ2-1	TGTGCTAGTGGTCTAACGCGGGGTTACAATGAGCAGTTCTTC	CASGLTRGYNEQFF
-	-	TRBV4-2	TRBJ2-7	TGTGCCAGCAGCCAGGAGTCTGGGATCTCCTCCTACGAGCAGTACTTC	CASSQESGISSYEQYF
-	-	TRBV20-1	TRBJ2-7	TGCAGTGCTAGAGGCGACTATCACAACTTC	CSARGDYHNF